This T cell receptor beta chain was identified in a study of early stage breast cancer tumors. In the study overall: ER+/PR+/HER2- status applied to about 70% of the 16 invasive breast tumors. Study-level results: Compared with adjacent normal breast tissue, tumors showed 2.5 to 3-fold greater T cell density and higher clonality.

Clones were sequenced by immunoSEQ multiplex PCR, and TCRdb holds only the in-frame ones, with some missing. The table records around 9,900 clones, around 66% of them present only once. The CDR3 consists of 13 residues. Trimming at V came to 6 bases and at J to 5 bases, leaving 7 bases not matched to a gene. Looked up from germline, CDR1 is MNHNY and CDR2 is SVGAGI (reference sequence). With regard to this clone: Its target is not known.

V is TRBV6-6 and J is TRBJ2-7, with TRBD2 identical over 7 bases. This TCR came from a person aged 55 to 70 with breast cancer. The sample taken for sequencing was breast tumor tissue. Here the CDR3 reads CASSRLAVHEQYF. The CDR3 bases are TGTGCCAGCAGCAGACTAGCAGTCCACGAGCAGTACTTC.